One T cell receptor (beta chain) is described in this entry. Its antigen is not identified. The data were taken from a study of identical twins. Study-wide findings and caveats: Researchers reported weaker excess twin sharing in beta out-of-frame sequences. Cord blood's abundant beta clonotypes had fewer insertions, unlike memory repertoires.

Template switching added a universal primer site, and cDNA bore unique molecular identifiers. TCRdb itself ran the 5' RACE reads through MiXCR, one entry per CDR3 protein. The sample carries roughly 1,500,000 distinct CDR3 sequences, under 35% recorded once. Donors uniformly comprised healthy Caucasians. Deletions cut 6 bases from V and 7 bases from J, with 16 bases between. CDR3 length: 14 residues. The germline gives CDR1 LGHNT, CDR2 FRNRAP. Sequencing was carried out using cord blood. V gene TRBV12-5 combines with J gene TRBJ2-1; D is perhaps TRBD2 (5 bases). The sequence came from a newborn girl in good health. The CDR3 reads CASGPSRNINEQFF. The CDR3 coding sequence is TGTGCTAGTGGACCTAGCCGTAACATTAATGAGCAGTTCTTC. The whole variable domain, remainder taken from reference TRBV12-5 and TRBJ2-1, is DARVTQTPRHKVTEMGQEVTMRCQPILGHNTVFWYRQTMMQGLELLAYFRNRAPLDDSGMPKDRFSAEMPDATLATLKIQPSEPRDSAVYFCASGPSRNINEQFFGPGTRLTVL.